This TCR beta chain was sequenced in a study of regulatory T cells in long-lasting Graves disease. iRepertoire HTBI primers and Arm-PCR of CDR3 regions built TCR beta libraries. TCRdb fed the multiplex PCR reads into MiXCR, producing one record per CDR3 protein. The sample carries 350,000 to 550,000 distinct CDR3 sequences, about 15% recorded once. Trimming at V came to 6 bases and at J to 1 base, leaving 3 bases not matched to a gene. Germline-derived CDR1 and CDR2 are MNHEY and SMNVEV (reference sequence). This CDR3 comprises 14 residues. The time point here: newly diagnosed GD, antithyroid drugs for less than 3 months. With RNA extracted from PBMCs as input, the TCR library was made. This same sample was also part of a study on T cells in Graves' hyperthyroidism and ophthalmopathy. That work contributes: Most thyroid clonotypes that were expanded above 0.001 also turned up in blood.

The sequences come from peripheral blood mononuclear cells (PBMCs), collected at new diagnosis, from a patient treated with antithyroid drugs. The TCR was taken from a woman between 18 and 29 years old with Graves disease. The V gene is TRBV27, the J gene TRBJ2-7; 10 bases line up with TRBD1. CDR3 in DNA: TGTGCCAGCAGAGACAGGGGGCAATCCTACGAGCAGTACTTC. Translating it yields CASRDRGQSYEQYF.